This record looks at one T cell receptor (beta chain) sequence and its context. Its antigen is undetermined. The data stem from a study of cytomegalovirus exposure and HLA in healthy donors. General observations from the study: In a later analysis, the majority of CMV-associated beta chains seemingly showed HLA restriction.

The CDR3 runs 14 residues. The V gene's germline CDR1 is MRHNA and CDR2 SNTAGT. Trimming took off 6 bases at V and 0 bases at J, with 8 bases between the two ends. PCR involved 60 Vbeta and 13 Jbeta primers. TCRdb's copy holds only in-frame clones and misses some; the assay was immunoSEQ multiplex PCR. The table lists 120,000 or so clones, around 73% of them singletons. The rearrangement links TRBV6-4 to TRBJ2-2; possible D gene TRBD1, 5 bases. The source of this sequence is a middle-aged woman in good health and CMV-seropositive. The sequenced material came from PBMCs. The CDR3 DNA reads TGTGCCAGCAGAGCGACAGCGAACACCGGGGAGCTGTTTTTT. Its protein is CASRATANTGELFF.